The 10 T cell receptor beta chains listed next were all sequenced from one sample in a study of cytomegalovirus exposure and HLA in healthy donors. Amplification used 60 Vbeta primers and 13 Jbeta primers. Only in-frame clones appear in the TCRdb table, and some are missing; sequencing was by immunoSEQ multiplex PCR. The top ten hold 10% of the sample, which has approximately 210,000 clones, about four fifths seen once. Sequenced material: PBMCs. The receptors here all came from a woman between 50 and 59 years old in good health and CMV-seropositive.

This clone was found a few times. The chain carries TRBV29-1 and TRBJ1-5, with TRBD1 matching over 8 bases. Trimming removed 1 base from V and 5 bases from J; junction bases left unmatched: 4. This CDR3 region has 14 residues. Germline V gene lookup returns CDR1 SQVTM and CDR2 ANQGSEA. The CDR3 nucleotides read TGCAGCGTTGAAGCAGGGGGCAACGATCAGCCCCAGCATTTT. Its protein is CSVEAGGNDQPQHF.

This chain uses TRBV27 with TRBJ1-1; D may be TRBD1 (6 bases). The germline V and J ends were trimmed by 5 bases and 1 base, with 14 bases remaining between them. This CDR3 spans 15 amino acids. Germline V gene lookup returns CDR1 MNHEY and CDR2 SMNVEV (reference sequence). For the CDR3, the DNA is TGTGCCAGCAGTCCATGGGGAGGGGGGAACACTGAAGCTTTCTTT. Residues: CASSPWGGGNTEAFF.

The V gene is TRBV7-2, the J gene TRBJ1-1; tentative D call: TRBD1 (5 bases). The V gene lost 1 base and the J gene lost 1 base, with 13 bases spanning the gap. Germline loops: CDR1 SGHTA, CDR2 FQGNSA. CDR3 length: 16 residues. The CDR3 here is CASSLVLRVTNTEAFF. CDR3 nucleotides: TGTGCCAGCAGCTTAGTCCTCAGGGTCACGAACACTGAAGCTTTCTTT.

The CDR3 sequence: CAWSRDSYQPQHF. In DNA, the CDR3 is TGTGCCTGGAGCCGGGACAGCTATCAGCCCCAGCATTTT. The V call is TRBV30, the J call TRBJ1-5; TRBD1 aligns across 7 bases. Losses at the gene ends were 3 bases for V and 5 bases for J; bases not matched to a gene: 4. Germline lookup yields CDR1 GTSNPN and CDR2 SVGIG (reference sequence). The CDR3 extends over 13 amino acids.

This chain links TRBV4-1 with TRBJ2-1; the D gene is possibly TRBD2 (6 bases). This CDR3 has 14 amino acids. Trimming removed 1 base at V and 9 bases at J, with 13 bases between. From germline, CDR1 is MGHRA and CDR2 YSYEKL. CDR3 protein: CASSQGPLAREQFF. The DNA for the CDR3 is TGCGCCAGCAGCCAAGGCCCCCTAGCGCGTGAGCAGTTCTTC.

The rearrangement uses TRBV5-4 and TRBJ2-2; 9 nucleotides align to TRBD1. J was trimmed by 5 bases and V by 5 bases; bases with no gene match: 7. There are 15 residues in the CDR3. The germline CDR1 and CDR2 sequences are SGHNT and YYREEE (reference sequence). For the CDR3, the DNA is TGTGCCAGCAGTTCCGGGACAGGGTTTACCGGGGAGCTGTTTTTT. This gives the protein CASSSGTGFTGELFF.

The rearrangement uses TRBV6-1 and TRBJ1-4; no firm D call. Trimming removed 8 bases at V and 8 bases at J, with 18 bases between. CDR1 is MNHNS and CDR2 is SASEGT in the germline V gene. The CDR3 consists of 14 residues. The CDR3 protein is CASAMREGGEKLFF. The CDR3 region has the DNA TGTGCCAGCGCCATGAGGGAGGGTGGAGAAAAACTGTTTTTT.

The V and J genes are TRBV4-1 and TRBJ1-3, with a weak D call TRBD1 (6 bases). This CDR3 is built from 15 residues. Trimming took 0 bases from V and 4 from J, leaving 10 bases between them. In germline, CDR1 is MGHRA, CDR2 YSYEKL. CDR3 protein: CASSQDQGPGNTIYF. CDR3 in DNA: TGCGCCAGCAGCCAAGATCAGGGGCCCGGAAACACCATATATTTT.

The chain employs TRBV18 and TRBJ2-1; 10 positions agree with TRBD1. This CDR3 spans 17 amino acids. The germline CDR1 and CDR2 sequences are KGHSH and LQKENI. V lost 3 bases to trimming and J lost 4 bases; unmatched junction nucleotides: 9. In DNA, the CDR3 is TGTGCCAGCTCACCGGCACCGCGGACAGGGGGTTACAATGAGCAGTTCTTC. Translation: CASSPAPRTGGYNEQFF.

The gene calls are TRBV9 and TRBJ1-1; 7 bases line up with TRBD1. Germline V gene lookup returns CDR1 SGDLS and CDR2 YYNGEE. The CDR3 contains 15 residues. The trim removed 2 bases at V and 2 bases at J, leaving 6 bases unmatched. CDR3 sequence reads: CASSVEQGPNTEAFF. The CDR3 nucleotides are TGTGCCAGCAGCGTTGAACAGGGGCCCAACACTGAAGCTTTCTTT.